This T cell receptor (beta chain) was profiled in a study of CD8+ T cells in alopecia areata. V shed 6 bases, J shed 4 bases, and the junction held 12 bases outside the gene matches. Germline V lookup: CDR1 MDHEN, CDR2 SYDVKM. The CDR3 covers 16 residues. This sample's treatment: oral pan-JAK inhibitor, 5-10 mg twice daily. RNA extraction was followed by reverse transcription into cDNA, which acted as the sequencing template. The protocol was immunoSEQ multiplex PCR, while the TCRdb copy is restricted to in-frame clones and leaves out a portion. The sample has some 95,000 clones; roughly 45% are singletons.

This clonotype was sampled from a human donor with alopecia areata. The sample was CD8+ T cells sorted from blood, taken at week 24, from a patient treated with tofacitinib. The rearrangement uses TRBV28 and TRBJ1-5; 7 nucleotides align to TRBD1. CDR3 in amino acids: CASRPGGRVPNQPQHF. DNA of the CDR3: TGTGCCAGCAGACCAGGGGGTCGGGTCCCTAATCAGCCCCAGCATTTT.